The 30 T cell receptor beta chains below all came from one sample that was sequenced in a study of cytomegalovirus exposure and HLA in healthy donors. 60 Vbeta and 13 Jbeta primers were used in PCR. TCRdb keeps only in-frame clones here, not all; method: immunoSEQ multiplex PCR. Of approximately 61,000 clones in the sample, approximately 72% were seen once. Sequenced sample: PBMCs. These receptor sequences come from a man in his fifties in good health and CMV-seropositive.

In the case of this clone: One junction end disagrees with the germline gene, perhaps due to a read error. This rearrangement joins TRBV30 to TRBJ1-2; TRBD1 might be the D (6 bases). The CDR3 sequence is 11 residues long. The germline CDR1 and CDR2 sequences are GTSNPN and SVGIG (reference sequence). CDR3 sequence reads: CASGAGDGYAF. Here the CDR3 DNA reads TGTGCCAGTGGGGCAGGGGATGGCTACGCCTTC. Full variable domain (missing parts from reference TRBV30 and TRBJ1-2): SQTIHQWPATLVQPVGSPLSLECTVEGTSNPNLYWYRQAAGRGLQLLFYSVGIGQISSEVPQNLSASRPQDRQFILSSKKLLLSDSGFYLCASGAGDGYAFGSGTRLTVV.

On this clone itself: At one end, the junction sequence differs from germline, possibly due to a read error. V gene TRBV7-9 combines with J gene TRBJ2-5; D not resolved. The CDR3 covers 12 residues. Germline V gene lookup returns CDR1 SEHNR and CDR2 FQNEAQ (reference sequence). Here the CDR3 reads CSSSPPQETQYF. CDR3 bases: TGTTCCAGCAGCCCGCCACAGGAGACCCAGTACTTC.

The chain uses TRBV28 and TRBJ2-5; 10 nucleotides line up with TRBD1. CDR1 is MDHEN and CDR2 is SYDVKM in the germline V gene. The CDR3 runs to 16 residues. J lost 5 bases, V lost 6 bases, and 12 bases had no gene match. The CDR3 sequence is CASSALGTGVGETQYF. CDR3 coding DNA: TGTGCCAGCAGCGCCCTCGGGACAGGGGTTGGCGAGACCCAGTACTTC.

The chain joins TRBV7-9 to TRBJ2-4; 8 bases agree with TRBD1. Germline V lookup: CDR1 SEHNR, CDR2 FQNEAQ (reference sequence). V lost 4 bases to trimming and J lost 7 bases; unmatched junction nucleotides: 3. The CDR3 totals 13 residues. The CDR3 DNA sequence: TGTGCCAGCAGCTGGGACAGGAGGAACATTCAGTACTTC. Its translation is CASSWDRRNIQYF. Full variable domain (outside the CDR3, taken from reference TRBV7-9 and TRBJ2-4): DTGVSQNPRHKITKRGQNVTFRCDPISEHNRLYWYRQTLGQGPEFLTYFQNEAQLEKSRLLSDRFSAERPKGSFSTLEIQRTEQGDSAMYLCASSWDRRNIQYFGAGTRLSVL.

CDR3 coding DNA: TGTGCCAGCAGCTTCGGGGGTGGCTACGAGCAGTACTTC. Protein: CASSFGGGYEQYF. The chain employs TRBV7-2 and TRBJ2-7, with D possibly matching TRBD2 (6 bases). Germline V gene data show CDR1 as SGHTA and CDR2 as FQGNSA. The CDR3 has 13 residues. Deletions cut 3 bases from V and 3 bases from J, with 9 bases between.

The chain is built from TRBV5-4 and TRBJ2-1; a possible D gene is TRBD2 (5 bases). The V end was cut by 4 bases, the J end by 10 bases, with 12 bases between. The CDR3 consists of 12 residues. Germline V lookup: CDR1 SGHNT, CDR2 YYREEE (reference sequence). CDR3 coding DNA: TGTGCCAGCAGCCCCCCAGGAGGCGAGCAGTTCTTC. Translated, it gives CASSPPGGEQFF.

This clone was recorded only once. This chain connects TRBV2 to TRBJ2-1; 11 bases are shared with TRBD2. There are 15 residues in the CDR3. V was clipped by 2 bases and J by 9 bases; unmatched bases: 6. Germline V gene sequence: CDR1 SNHLY, CDR2 FYNNEI. The CDR3 is CASSESLAGGREQFF. The CDR3 DNA is TGTGCCAGCAGTGAAAGTCTAGCGGGAGGTCGTGAGCAGTTCTTC.

The chain links TRBV27 to TRBJ1-5; D perhaps matches TRBD1 (5 bases). V was trimmed by 5 bases and J by 3 bases, leaving 20 bases between them. The CDR3 is 17 amino acids. Germline V gene data show CDR1 as MNHEY and CDR2 as SMNVEV (reference sequence). DNA for the CDR3: TGTGCCAGCAGTCTACACGGGGGGGACCTGCCCAATCAGCCCCAGCATTTT. Translating gives CASSLHGGDLPNQPQHF.

V gene TRBV6-5 combines with J gene TRBJ2-4; the D is unclear. Germline CDR1 is MNHEY and CDR2 is SVGAGI. The CDR3 has 13 amino acids. The ends were cut back, 6 bases at V and 0 bases at J, with 6 bases in the middle. CDR3 sequence (DNA): TGTGCCAGCAGAGAACTAGCCAAAAACATTCAGTACTTC. Amino acids: CASRELAKNIQYF.

The rearrangement links TRBV7-3 to TRBJ2-3, with TRBD2 identical over 12 bases. The CDR3 runs to 16 residues. Looked up from germline, CDR1 is SGHTA and CDR2 is FQGTGA. V shed 5 bases and J 4 bases; nucleotides not matched to a gene: 7. The CDR3 loop is CASSPRLAGDSDTQYF. In nucleotides, the CDR3 is TGTGCCAGCAGCCCTCGACTAGCGGGAGACTCAGATACGCAGTATTTT.

This chain connects TRBV9 to TRBJ1-4; weak D call: TRBD1 (6 bases). CDR3 length equals 18 residues. The V gene lost 4 bases and the J gene lost 0 bases, with 19 bases spanning the gap. CDR1 and CDR2 from the germline V gene are SGDLS and YYNGEE. The DNA of the CDR3 is TGTGCCAGCAGCCCCGGGACAAAGATGATAGCAACTAATGAAAAACTGTTTTTT. Protein sequence: CASSPGTKMIATNEKLFF.

This clone was found once. This chain links TRBV5-1 with TRBJ1-4; D is unresolved. Germline assignment: CDR1 SGHRS and CDR2 YFSETQ. V shed 0 bases and J shed 4 bases, with 7 bases lying between them. This CDR3 is built from 14 residues. CDR3 nucleotide sequence: TGCGCCAGCAGCTTGGTTCCAGATAATGAAAAACTGTTTTTT. Its protein product is CASSLVPDNEKLFF.

The DNA for the CDR3 is TGTGCCAGCAGCTTCGAATCGGGGTACACCTTC. This encodes CASSFESGYTF. The chain employs TRBV5-4 and TRBJ1-2, with D unclear. Germline V gives CDR1 SGHNT, CDR2 YYREEE (reference sequence). CDR3 size: 11 residues. The V end lost 2 bases, the J end lost 11 bases, and 10 bases lay between the germline ends.

This clone was counted a few times. The chain joins TRBV7-3 to TRBJ1-2, with D possibly matching TRBD1 (6 bases). Between the trimmed V and J ends, which lost 5 bases and 6 bases, there was a span of 13 bases. The germline V gene encodes CDR1 SGHTA and CDR2 FQGTGA. This CDR3 spans 13 amino acids. The CDR3 is CASSVAGDHGYTF. DNA for the CDR3: TGTGCCAGCAGCGTCGCAGGGGATCATGGCTACACCTTC.

The rearrangement uses TRBV5-1 and TRBJ1-2; 8 positions match TRBD1. This CDR3 has 12 residues. Germline V gives CDR1 SGHRS, CDR2 YFSETQ. Losses at the gene ends were 5 bases for V and 7 bases for J; bases not matched to a gene: 4. The CDR3 DNA sequence: TGCGCCAGCAGGACAGGGGAAAGTGGCTACACCTTC. Translated: CASRTGESGYTF.

The CDR3 DNA follows: TGTGCCAGCCGGACAGGGTTGTTGGATGGCTACACCTTC. Its translation is CASRTGLLDGYTF. The chain carries TRBV19 and TRBJ1-2; 8 bases match TRBD1. V was pared by 9 bases and J by 6 bases, with 9 bases of the junction left unmatched. This CDR3 contains 13 residues. Per the germline V gene, CDR1 is LNHDA and CDR2 is SQIVND (reference sequence). Full variable domain (missing parts from reference TRBV19 and TRBJ1-2): DGGITQSPKYLFRKEGQNVTLSCEQNLNHDAMYWYRQDPGQGLRLIYYSQIVNDFQKGDIAEGYSVSREKKESFPLTVTSAQKNPTAFYLCASRTGLLDGYTFGSGTRLTVV.

DNA for the CDR3: TGTGCCAGTAGTAAACAGGGTTTGTACACCGGGGAGCTGTTTTTT. Its translation: CASSKQGLYTGELFF. The rearrangement links TRBV19 to TRBJ2-2, with D perhaps TRBD1 (6 bases). The ends were cut back, 4 bases at V and 3 bases at J, with 12 bases in the middle. The CDR3 extends over 15 amino acids. CDR1 is LNHDA, CDR2 SQIVND, per germline (reference sequence).

The rearrangement joins TRBV6-5 to TRBJ1-5; 7 positions agree with TRBD1. This CDR3 is built from 14 residues. Germline values: CDR1 MNHEY, CDR2 SVGAGI. Trimming cost V 4 bases and J 7 bases; bases outside gene matches: 7. The CDR3 loop reads CASSSGGLGQPQHF. CDR3 sequence (DNA): TGTGCCAGCAGTTCAGGGGGGCTTGGACAGCCCCAGCATTTT.

This clone has just a few counts. The chain links TRBV19 to TRBJ2-3; TRBD2 might be the D (6 bases). V lost 3 bases and J lost 9, with 13 bases in between. CDR3 length: 13 amino acids. Germline lookup yields CDR1 LNHDA and CDR2 SQIVND (reference sequence). For the CDR3, the DNA is TGTGCCAGTAGTATCGGGGGACCGGGAACGCAGTATTTT. Amino acid sequence: CASSIGGPGTQYF. The full variable domain, with the rest looked up from reference TRBV19 and TRBJ2-3, is DGGITQSPKYLFRKEGQNVTLSCEQNLNHDAMYWYRQDPGQGLRLIYYSQIVNDFQKGDIAEGYSVSREKKESFPLTVTSAQKNPTAFYLCASSIGGPGTQYFGPGTRLTVL.

The chain combines TRBV5-6 with TRBJ2-3, with D perhaps TRBD2 (6 bases). Germline V gives CDR1 SGHDT, CDR2 YYEEEE. Trimming left V 2 bases short and J 5 bases short, with 15 bases between. This CDR3 contains 15 residues. The DNA for the CDR3 is TGTGCCAGCAGCTTCATGGAGGGTATGGGAGATACGCAGTATTTT. This sequence encodes CASSFMEGMGDTQYF.

The chain has TRBV28 and TRBJ2-5; D perhaps matches TRBD1 (5 bases). Germline lookup yields CDR1 MDHEN and CDR2 SYDVKM. V was shortened by 1 base and J by 8 bases, with 14 bases between the two germline ends. The CDR3 contains 14 residues. The chain's CDR3 is CASSLSRHDSTQYF. CDR3 in DNA: TGTGCCAGCAGTTTATCCCGCCATGACAGTACCCAGTACTTC.

The rearrangement joins TRBV7-3 to TRBJ2-1; no firm D call. The germline CDR1 and CDR2 sequences are SGHTA and FQGTGA. The CDR3 runs 16 residues. V was cut by 1 base and J by 7 bases, with 17 bases left in between. This chain's CDR3 is CASSLRGLDLQNEQFF. The CDR3 nucleotides read TGTGCCAGCAGCTTAAGAGGCCTAGACCTCCAGAATGAGCAGTTCTTC.

This clone came up a few times. This CDR3 is also generated by other DNA sequences in the sample. This chain links TRBV4-3 with TRBJ2-1; D is unresolved. Germline V gene data show CDR1 as LGHNA and CDR2 as YSLEER. The V and J ends lost 0 bases and 3 bases respectively, with 15 bases between them. This CDR3 region has 17 residues. In nucleotides, the CDR3 is TGCGCCAGCAGCCAAGATATCATAGCAATAATCTACAATGAGCAGTTCTTC. The encoded protein is CASSQDIIAIIYNEQFF.

The chain carries TRBV7-6 and TRBJ2-7; 7 bases align to TRBD1. In germline, CDR1 is SGHVS, CDR2 FNYEAQ. The CDR3 is 14 amino acids. V lost 4 bases to trimming and J lost 2 bases; unmatched junction nucleotides: 5. CDR3 DNA sequence: TGTGCCAGCAGCTCCACCGGACAGGCCTACGAGCAGTACTTC. Its protein is CASSSTGQAYEQYF.

The chain is built from TRBV19 and TRBJ1-1; the match to TRBD1 covers 7 bases. This CDR3 spans 15 amino acids. V lost 8 bases to trimming and J lost 2 bases; unmatched junction nucleotides: 11. The germline V gene encodes CDR1 LNHDA and CDR2 SQIVND (reference sequence). CDR3 amino acids: CASGEQGILNTEAFF. The CDR3 bases are TGTGCCAGTGGGGAACAGGGGATTCTTAACACTGAAGCTTTCTTT.

The chain is built from TRBV5-3 and TRBJ1-6; 9 nucleotides align to TRBD1. Being an ORF, TRBV5-3 has a function that is uncertain. The CDR3 contains 14 residues. The V and J ends lost 4 bases and 7 bases, in that order; junction bases with no gene match: 3. The CDR3 spells CARSGTGRNSPLHF. The CDR3 nucleotides read TGTGCCAGAAGCGGGACAGGGCGAAATTCACCCCTCCACTTT.

The V and J genes are TRBV15 and TRBJ1-1, with 10 positions matching TRBD1. Germline V gives CDR1 LNHNV, CDR2 YYDKDF (reference sequence). CDR3 length equals 14 residues. V trimming: 0 bases; J trimming: 6 bases; junction bases outside the gene matches: 1. Written as DNA, the CDR3 is TGTGCCACCAGCAGAGAGGGGACAGGGGCTGAAGCTTTCTTT. As protein: CATSREGTGAEAFF.

This clone was seen just once. V is TRBV5-4 and J is TRBJ2-3; 16 positions match TRBD2. The CDR3 runs to 15 residues. In germline, CDR1 is SGHNT, CDR2 YYREEE (reference sequence). V trimming: 3 bases; J trimming: 7 bases; junction bases outside the gene matches: 2. In DNA form, the CDR3 reads TGTGCCAGCAGCTCGGGACTAGCGGGGGGGAATACGCAGTATTTT. Protein: CASSSGLAGGNTQYF.

The chain has TRBV27 and TRBJ2-3; 9 bases are a match to TRBD1. Germline V gene sequence: CDR1 MNHEY, CDR2 SMNVEV (reference sequence). The CDR3 length is 17 residues. Trimming removed 5 bases from V and 3 bases from J; junction bases left unmatched: 12. CDR3 loop: CASSHYTGTGQTDTQYF. CDR3 in DNA: TGTGCCAGCAGTCACTACACCGGGACAGGGCAAACAGATACGCAGTATTTT.

CDR3: CAWSVSLDQPQHF. CDR3 in DNA: TGTGCCTGGAGTGTGTCCCTCGATCAGCCCCAGCATTTT. V is TRBV30 and J is TRBJ1-5, with D hard to call. Trimming cost V 0 bases and J 5 bases, with 8 bases left between them. The germline V gene has CDR1 GTSNPN and CDR2 SVGIG (reference sequence). The CDR3 has 13 residues.